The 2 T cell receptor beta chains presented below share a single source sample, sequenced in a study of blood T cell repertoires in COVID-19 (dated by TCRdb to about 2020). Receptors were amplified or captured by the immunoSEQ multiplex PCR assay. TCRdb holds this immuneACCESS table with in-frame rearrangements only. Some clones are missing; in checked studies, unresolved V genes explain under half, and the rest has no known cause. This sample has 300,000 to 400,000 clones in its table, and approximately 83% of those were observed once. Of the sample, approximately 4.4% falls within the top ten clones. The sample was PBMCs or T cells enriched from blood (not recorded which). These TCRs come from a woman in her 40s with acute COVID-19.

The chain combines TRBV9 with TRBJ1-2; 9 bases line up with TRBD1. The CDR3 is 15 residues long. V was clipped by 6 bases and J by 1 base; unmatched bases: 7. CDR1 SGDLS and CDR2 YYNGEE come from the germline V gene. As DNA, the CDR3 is TGTGCCAGCACCGCGGGACAGGGAGGTAACTATGGCTACACCTTC. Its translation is CASTAGQGGNYGYTF.

The CDR3 sequence: CASSQVARGSSYEQYF. The CDR3 DNA follows: TGCGCCAGCAGCCAAGTGGCGCGGGGGAGCTCCTACGAGCAGTACTTC. J is TRBJ2-7 and V is TRBV4-3; 7 bases line up with TRBD2. V gave up 1 base and J gave up 0 bases; unmatched junction bases: 6. Germline V gives CDR1 LGHNA, CDR2 YSLEER. The CDR3 length is 16 residues.